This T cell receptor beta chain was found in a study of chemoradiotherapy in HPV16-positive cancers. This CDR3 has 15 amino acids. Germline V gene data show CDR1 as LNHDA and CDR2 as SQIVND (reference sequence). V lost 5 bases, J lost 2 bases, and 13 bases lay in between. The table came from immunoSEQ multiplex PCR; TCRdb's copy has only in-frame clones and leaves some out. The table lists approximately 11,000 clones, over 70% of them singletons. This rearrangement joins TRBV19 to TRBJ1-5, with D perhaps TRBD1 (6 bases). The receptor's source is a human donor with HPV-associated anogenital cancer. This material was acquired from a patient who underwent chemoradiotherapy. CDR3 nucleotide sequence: TGTGCCAGTAGTGAACACAGGGAGCGCAATCAGCCCCAGCATTTT. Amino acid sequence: CASSEHRERNQPQHF.